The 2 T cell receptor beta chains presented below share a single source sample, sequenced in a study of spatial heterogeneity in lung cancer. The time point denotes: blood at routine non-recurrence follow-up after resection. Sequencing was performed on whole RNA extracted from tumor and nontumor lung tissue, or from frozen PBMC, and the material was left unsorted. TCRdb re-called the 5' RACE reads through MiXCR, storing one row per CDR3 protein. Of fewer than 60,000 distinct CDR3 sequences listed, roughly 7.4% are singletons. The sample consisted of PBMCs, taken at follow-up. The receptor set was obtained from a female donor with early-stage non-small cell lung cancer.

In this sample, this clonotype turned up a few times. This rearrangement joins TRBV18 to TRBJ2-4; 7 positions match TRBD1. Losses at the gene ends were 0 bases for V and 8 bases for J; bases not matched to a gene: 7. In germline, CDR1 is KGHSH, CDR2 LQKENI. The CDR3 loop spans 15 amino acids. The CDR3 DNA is TGTGCCAGCTCACCACCACAGGGGTTTGATGACATTCAGTACTTC. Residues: CASSPPQGFDDIQYF.

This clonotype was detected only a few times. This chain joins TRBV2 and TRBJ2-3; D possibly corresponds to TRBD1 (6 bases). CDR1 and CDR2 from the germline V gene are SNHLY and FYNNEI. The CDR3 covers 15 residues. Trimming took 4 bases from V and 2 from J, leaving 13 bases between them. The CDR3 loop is CASSGGTSVTDTQYF. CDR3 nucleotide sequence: TGTGCCAGCAGTGGAGGGACATCAGTCACAGATACGCAGTATTTT.